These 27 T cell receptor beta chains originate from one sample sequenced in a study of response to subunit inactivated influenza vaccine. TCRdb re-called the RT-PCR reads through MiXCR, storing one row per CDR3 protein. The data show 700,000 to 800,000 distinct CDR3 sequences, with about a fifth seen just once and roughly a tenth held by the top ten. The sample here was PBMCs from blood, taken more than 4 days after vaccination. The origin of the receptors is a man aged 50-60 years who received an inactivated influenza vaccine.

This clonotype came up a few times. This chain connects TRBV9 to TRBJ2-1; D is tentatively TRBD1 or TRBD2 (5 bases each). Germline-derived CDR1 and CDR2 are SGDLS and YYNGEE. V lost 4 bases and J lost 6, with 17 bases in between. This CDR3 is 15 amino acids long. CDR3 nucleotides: TGTGCCAGCAGCACCTCCGGGACGGATCTCAATGAGCAGTTCTTC. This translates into CASSTSGTDLNEQFF.

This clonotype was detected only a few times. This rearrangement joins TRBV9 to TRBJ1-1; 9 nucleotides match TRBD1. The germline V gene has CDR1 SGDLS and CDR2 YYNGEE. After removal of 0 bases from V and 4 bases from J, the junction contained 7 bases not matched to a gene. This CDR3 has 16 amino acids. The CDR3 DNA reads TGTGCCAGCAGCGTAGACGGGACAGGGTTCGGCACTGAAGCTTTCTTT. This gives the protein CASSVDGTGFGTEAFF.

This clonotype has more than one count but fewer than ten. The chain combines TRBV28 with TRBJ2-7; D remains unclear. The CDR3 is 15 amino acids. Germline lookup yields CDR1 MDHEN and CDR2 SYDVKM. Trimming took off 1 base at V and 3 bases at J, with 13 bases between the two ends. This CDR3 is CASSLSVGSVYEQYF. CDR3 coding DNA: TGTGCCAGCAGTTTATCCGTGGGTTCGGTCTACGAGCAGTACTTC.

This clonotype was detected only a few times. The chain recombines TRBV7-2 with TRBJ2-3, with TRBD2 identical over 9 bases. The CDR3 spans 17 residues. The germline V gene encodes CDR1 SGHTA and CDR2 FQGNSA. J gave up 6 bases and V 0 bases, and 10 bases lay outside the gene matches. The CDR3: CASSLAQAGGPGDTQYF. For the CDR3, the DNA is TGTGCCAGCAGCTTAGCGCAGGCGGGGGGGCCAGGGGATACGCAGTATTTT.

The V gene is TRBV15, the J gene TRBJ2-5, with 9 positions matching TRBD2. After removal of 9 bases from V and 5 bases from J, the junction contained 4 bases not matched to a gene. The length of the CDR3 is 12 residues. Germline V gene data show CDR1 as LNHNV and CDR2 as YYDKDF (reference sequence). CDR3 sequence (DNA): TGTGCCACAGGCGGGGGGGCGGAGACCCAGTACTTC. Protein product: CATGGGAETQYF.

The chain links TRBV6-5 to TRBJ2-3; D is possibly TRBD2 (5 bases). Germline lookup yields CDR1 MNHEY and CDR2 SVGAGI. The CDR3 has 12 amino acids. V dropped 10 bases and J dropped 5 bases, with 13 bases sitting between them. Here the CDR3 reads CANGKAGDTQYF. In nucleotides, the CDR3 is TGTGCCAACGGTAAGGCGGGAGATACGCAGTATTTT.

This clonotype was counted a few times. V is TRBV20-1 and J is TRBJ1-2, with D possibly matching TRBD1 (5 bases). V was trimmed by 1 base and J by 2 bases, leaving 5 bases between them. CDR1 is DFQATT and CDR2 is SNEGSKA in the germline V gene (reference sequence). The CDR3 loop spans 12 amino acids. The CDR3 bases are TGCAGTGCTAGAGGACAGAACTATGGCTACACCTTC. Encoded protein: CSARGQNYGYTF.

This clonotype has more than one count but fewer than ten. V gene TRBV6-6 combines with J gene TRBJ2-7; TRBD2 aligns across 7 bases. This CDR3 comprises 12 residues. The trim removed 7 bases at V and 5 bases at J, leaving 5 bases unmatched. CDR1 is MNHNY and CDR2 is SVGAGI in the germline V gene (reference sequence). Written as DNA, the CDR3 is TGTGCCAGCAATGGGGGGGGACACGAGCAGTACTTC. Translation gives CASNGGGHEQYF.

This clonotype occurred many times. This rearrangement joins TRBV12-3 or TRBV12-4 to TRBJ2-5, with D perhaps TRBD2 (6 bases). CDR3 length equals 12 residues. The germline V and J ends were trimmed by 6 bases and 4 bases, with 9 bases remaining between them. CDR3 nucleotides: TGTGCCAGCAGGGCCGGGGGAGAGACCCAGTACTTC. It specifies CASRAGGETQYF.

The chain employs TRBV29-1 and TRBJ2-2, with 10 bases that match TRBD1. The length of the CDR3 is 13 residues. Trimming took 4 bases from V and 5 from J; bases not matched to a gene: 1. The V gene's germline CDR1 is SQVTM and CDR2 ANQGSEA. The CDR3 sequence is CSVGQGATGELFF. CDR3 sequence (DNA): TGCAGCGTTGGACAGGGGGCAACCGGGGAGCTGTTTTTT.

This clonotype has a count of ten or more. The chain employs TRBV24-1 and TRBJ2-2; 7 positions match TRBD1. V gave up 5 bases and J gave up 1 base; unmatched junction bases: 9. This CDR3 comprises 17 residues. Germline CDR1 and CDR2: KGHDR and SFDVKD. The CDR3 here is CATSGPPGQLNTGELFF. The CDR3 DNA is TGTGCCACCAGTGGTCCACCGGGACAGTTGAACACCGGGGAGCTGTTTTTT.

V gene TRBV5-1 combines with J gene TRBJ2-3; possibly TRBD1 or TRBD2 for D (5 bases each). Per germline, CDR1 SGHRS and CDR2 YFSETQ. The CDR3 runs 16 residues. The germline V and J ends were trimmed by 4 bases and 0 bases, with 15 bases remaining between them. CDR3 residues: CASSLNSRGSTDTQYF. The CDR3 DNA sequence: TGCGCCAGCAGCCTGAACTCCCGGGGCAGCACAGATACGCAGTATTTT.

The CDR3 DNA sequence: TGTGCCACCAGCTTCGCGGCAGGGGGGTCCTACAATGAGCAGTTCTTC. Its translation is CATSFAAGGSYNEQFF. This chain joins TRBV15 and TRBJ2-1, with a possible D match to TRBD1 (7 bases). From germline, CDR1 is LNHNV and CDR2 YYDKDF (reference sequence). The CDR3 has 16 residues. V lost 5 bases and J 1 base, leaving 15 bases between the germline ends.

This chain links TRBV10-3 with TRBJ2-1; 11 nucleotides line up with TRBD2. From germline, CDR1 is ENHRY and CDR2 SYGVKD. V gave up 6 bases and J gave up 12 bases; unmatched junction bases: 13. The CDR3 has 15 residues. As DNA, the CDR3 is TGTGCCATCAGCGTAGCGGGAGGGCCGGGTCCAAGGCAGTTCTTC. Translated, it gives CAISVAGGPGPRQFF.

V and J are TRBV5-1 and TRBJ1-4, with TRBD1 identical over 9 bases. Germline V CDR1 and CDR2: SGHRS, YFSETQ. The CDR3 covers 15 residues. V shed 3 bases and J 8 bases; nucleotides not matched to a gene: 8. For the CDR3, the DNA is TGCGCCAGCAGCTCCGGGGACAGGGTTAAGGAAAAACTGTTTTTT. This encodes CASSSGDRVKEKLFF.

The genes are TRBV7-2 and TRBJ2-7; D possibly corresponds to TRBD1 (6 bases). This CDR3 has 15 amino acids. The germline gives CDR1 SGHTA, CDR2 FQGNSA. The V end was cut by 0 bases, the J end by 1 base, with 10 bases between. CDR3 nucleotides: TGTGCCAGCAGCTTAGCGGCACAGGGTTCCTACGAGCAGTACTTC. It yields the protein CASSLAAQGSYEQYF.

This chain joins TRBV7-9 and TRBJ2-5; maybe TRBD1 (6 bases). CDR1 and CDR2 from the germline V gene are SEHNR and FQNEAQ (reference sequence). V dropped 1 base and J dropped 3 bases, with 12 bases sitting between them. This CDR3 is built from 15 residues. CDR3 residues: CASSLDQGLKETQYF. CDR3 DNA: TGTGCCAGCAGCTTAGACCAGGGGCTAAAAGAGACCCAGTACTTC.

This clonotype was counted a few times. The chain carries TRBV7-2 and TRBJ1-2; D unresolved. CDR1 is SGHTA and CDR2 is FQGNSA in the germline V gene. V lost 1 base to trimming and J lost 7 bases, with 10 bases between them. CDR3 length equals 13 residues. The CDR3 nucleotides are TGTGCCAGCAGCTTAGGGGGTGAACGTGGCTACACCTTC. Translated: CASSLGGERGYTF.

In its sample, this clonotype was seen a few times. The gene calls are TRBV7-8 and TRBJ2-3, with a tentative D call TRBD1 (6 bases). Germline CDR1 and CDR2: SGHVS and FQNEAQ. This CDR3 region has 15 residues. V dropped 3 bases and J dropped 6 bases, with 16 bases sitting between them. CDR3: CASSFTGRGLDTQYF. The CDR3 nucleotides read TGTGCCAGCAGCTTTACAGGGCGAGGCTTGGATACGCAGTATTTT.

The CDR3 nucleotides read TGTGCCAGCAGCTTAGACTCGACTAGCGGGAGTGGAAATGAGCAGTTCTTC. It codes for CASSLDSTSGSGNEQFF. The chain employs TRBV11-2 and TRBJ2-1, with 12 bases matching TRBD2. V was pared by 0 bases and J by 7 bases, with 7 bases of the junction left unmatched. Germline assignment: CDR1 SGHAT and CDR2 FQNNGV. The CDR3 is 17 residues long.

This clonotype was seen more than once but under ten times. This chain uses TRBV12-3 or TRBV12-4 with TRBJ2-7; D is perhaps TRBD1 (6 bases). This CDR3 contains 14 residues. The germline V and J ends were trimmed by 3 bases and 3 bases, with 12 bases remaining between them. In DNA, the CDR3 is TGTGCCAGCAGTTTGACTGGCAGGGGCTACGAGCAGTACTTC. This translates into CASSLTGRGYEQYF.

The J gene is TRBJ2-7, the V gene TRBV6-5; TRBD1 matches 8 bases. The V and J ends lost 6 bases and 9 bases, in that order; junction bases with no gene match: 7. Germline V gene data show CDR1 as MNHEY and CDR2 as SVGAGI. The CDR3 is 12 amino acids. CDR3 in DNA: TGTGCCAGCAGGACCACAGGGGGGACGCAGTACTTC. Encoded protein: CASRTTGGTQYF.

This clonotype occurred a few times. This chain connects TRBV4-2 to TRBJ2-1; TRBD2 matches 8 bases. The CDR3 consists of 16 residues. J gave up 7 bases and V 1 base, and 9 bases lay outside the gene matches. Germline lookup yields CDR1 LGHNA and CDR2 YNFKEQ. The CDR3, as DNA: TGTGCCAGCAGCCAAGGTTATAGCGGGGCATTAAATGAGCAGTTCTTC. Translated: CASSQGYSGALNEQFF.

The CDR3 region has the DNA TGCAGTGCTAGAGTTGTGGAAAAACTGTTTTTT. It is translated as CSARVVEKLFF. The genes are TRBV20-1 and TRBJ1-4; D remains ambiguous. Germline V lookup: CDR1 DFQATT, CDR2 SNEGSKA (reference sequence). This CDR3 comprises 11 residues. Trimming cost V 1 base and J 8 bases, with 5 bases left between them.

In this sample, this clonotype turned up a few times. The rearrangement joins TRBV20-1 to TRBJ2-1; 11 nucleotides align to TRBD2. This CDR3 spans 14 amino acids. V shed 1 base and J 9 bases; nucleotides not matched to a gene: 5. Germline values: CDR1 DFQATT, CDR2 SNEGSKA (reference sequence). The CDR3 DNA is TGCAGTGCTAGAGTAGCGGGGGGGCCGGGTGAGCAGTTCTTC. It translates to CSARVAGGPGEQFF.

CDR3 nucleotide sequence: TGCGCCAGCAGCCAAGATTCCGGGGAGGTGCAGTACTTC. It is translated as CASSQDSGEVQYF. This sequence joins TRBV4-3 and TRBJ2-7, with a weak D call TRBD2 (6 bases). Trimming removed 0 bases from V and 9 bases from J, with 12 bases in between. This CDR3 is built from 13 residues. The germline V gene has CDR1 LGHNA and CDR2 YSLEER.

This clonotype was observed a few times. CDR3: CASSLGTGVGEKLFF. The CDR3 coding sequence is TGTGCCAGCAGCTTAGGGACAGGCGTCGGGGAAAAACTGTTTTTT. The chain links TRBV7-8 to TRBJ1-4; the match to TRBD1 covers 7 bases. The CDR3 is made up of 15 amino acids. Germline CDR1 reads SGHVS; CDR2 reads FQNEAQ. The trim removed 1 base at V and 8 bases at J, leaving 7 bases unmatched.